This is a list of T cell receptor beta chains from one sample in a study of blood T cell repertoires in COVID-19. The assay was immunoSEQ multiplex PCR, and TCRdb's table has in-frame clones only and misses some. The data show 110,000 to 150,000 clones, more than 65% seen once. The sequenced sample consisted of peripheral blood. These receptors were obtained from a man in his sixties with acute or convalescent COVID-19. Both conserved end residues are part of each CDR3. D genes are given only for firm matches. Expanded clones are given a class, and other clones once, few, many or no size at all.

J | size | D | V | DNA | CDR3
TRBJ2-3 | - | TRBD2 | TRBV19 | TGTGCCAGTAGTAGCTTAGCGGGTAGCACAGATACGCAGTATTTT | CASSSLAGSTDTQYF
TRBJ1-1 | - | - | TRBV7-8 | TGTGCCAGCAGCTGGGGAGGGAACACTGAAGCTTTCTTT | CASSWGGNTEAFF
TRBJ2-3 | once | - | TRBV28 | TGTGCCAGCAGGGGGGAGTGGGGGAGGTCTAGCACAGATACGCAGTATTTT | CASRGEWGRSSTDTQYF
TRBJ2-7 | - | TRBD2 | TRBV2 | TGTGCCAGCAGCCGACTAGCGGGCACGACGGGGAGCGAGCAGTACTTC | CASSRLAGTTGSEQYF
TRBJ2-3 | - | TRBD1 | TRBV5-4 | TGTGCCAGCAGCTTGGGGTTATTAGGACAGGGGCTTCGCACAGATACGCAGTATTTT | CASSLGLLGQGLRTDTQYF
TRBJ2-3 | - | - | TRBV27 | TGTGCCAGCAGTTCCCTTAGCGGAGTCACAGATACGCAGTATTTT | CASSSLSGVTDTQYF
TRBJ1-6 | few | - | TRBV6-2/TRBV6-3 | TGTGCCAGCAGTCCCCAGGCTTCAAATTCACCCCTCCACTTT | CASSPQASNSPLHF
TRBJ2-2 | - | TRBD2 | TRBV4-2 | TGTGCCAGCAGCCGCACTAGCGGGACCGGGGAGCTGTTTTTT | CASSRTSGTGELFF
TRBJ2-4 | - | - | TRBV7-9 | TGTGCCAGCCTGGGGGCAGAAAACATTCAGTACTTC | CASLGAENIQYF
TRBJ2-7 | - | TRBD2 | TRBV11-3 | TGTGCCAGCAGCTTAGGTAGCCTAGCGGGCTTCGGCGAGCAGTACTTC | CASSLGSLAGFGEQYF
TRBJ2-5 | few | TRBD2 | TRBV2 | TGTGCCAGCAGGGTTCTAGCGGGGATAAAAGAGACCCAGTACTTC | CASRVLAGIKETQYF
TRBJ2-7 | - | TRBD1 | TRBV28 | TGTGCCAGCAGGCAAGACCGGGACAGCTCCTACGAGCAGTACTTC | CASRQDRDSSYEQYF
TRBJ2-5 | - | TRBD1 | TRBV10-3 | TGTGCCACCTCGGGACAGGGTGAAGAGACCCAGTACTTC | CATSGQGEETQYF
TRBJ2-5 | - | TRBD1 | TRBV5-4 | TGTGCCAGCAGCTCACAGACAGGGGTGGGCCAAGAGACCCAGTACTTC | CASSSQTGVGQETQYF
TRBJ2-3 | once | TRBD2 | TRBV7-7 | TGTGCCAGCAGCCTCGGACTAGCGGCAGATACGCAGTATTTT | CASSLGLAADTQYF
TRBJ2-3 | once | - | TRBV7-3 | TGTGCCAGCAGCTTAAGGGACTTCACAGATACGCAGTATTTT | CASSLRDFTDTQYF
TRBJ2-2 | - | - | TRBV27 | TGTGCCAGCACCGGCGGCGGGGAGCTGTTTTTT | CASTGGGELFF
TRBJ1-2 | - | TRBD1 | TRBV10-3 | TGTGCCGCGGGGACAGGGATCACCGGCGGCTACACCTTC | CAAGTGITGGYTF
TRBJ2-1 | - | - | TRBV18 | TGTGCCAGCTCACCGGACACATACAATGAGCAGTTCTTC | CASSPDTYNEQFF
TRBJ2-3 | - | - | TRBV12-5 | TGTGCTAGTGGTTACCCGGGACATACGAGCACAGATACGCAGTATTTT | CASGYPGHTSTDTQYF
TRBJ2-3 | - | - | TRBV27 | TGTGCCAGCGGAACCTTGGGGGGAGGCTCAGATACGCAGTATTTT | CASGTLGGGSDTQYF
TRBJ1-1 | - | TRBD1 | TRBV7-9 | TGTGCCAGCAGCCCGGAAACAGGGGGTCGCACTGAAGCTTTCTTT | CASSPETGGRTEAFF
TRBJ2-3 | - | - | TRBV6-5 | TGTGCCAGCAGTACCCAAGACACCACAGATACGCAGTATTTT | CASSTQDTTDTQYF
TRBJ2-2 | - | TRBD1 | TRBV5-1 | TGCGCCAGCAGCCATGGGGACAGGGGCGAAACCGGGGAGCTGTTTTTT | CASSHGDRGETGELFF
TRBJ1-2 | many | TRBD1 | TRBV7-9 | TGTGCCAGCAGCGTGACAGGGCAAGCCGCTAACTATGGCTACACCTTC | CASSVTGQAANYGYTF
TRBJ2-7 | - | - | TRBV5-6 | TGTGCCAGCAGCAGGGGCGGTCAGGGATCCACCGCCTACGAGCAGTACTTC | CASSRGGQGSTAYEQYF
TRBJ1-1 | once | - | TRBV7-2 | TGTGCCAGCAGCTTATCGGACAGCACTGAAGCTTTCTTT | CASSLSDSTEAFF
TRBJ2-1 | - | TRBD2 | TRBV29-1 | TGCAGCGTACCTTCTCCCCGGACTAGCGGTTTTTACAATGAGCAGTTCTTC | CSVPSPRTSGFYNEQFF
TRBJ2-7 | - | TRBD1 | TRBV28 | TGTGCCAGCAGTTTCCCGCGGGCAGGGGGCTCCTACGAGCAGTACTTC | CASSFPRAGGSYEQYF
TRBJ2-7 | - | TRBD1 | TRBV9 | TGTGCCAGCAGCGTGGGACAGGGAAGGCCCTACGAGCAGTACTTC | CASSVGQGRPYEQYF
TRBJ1-1 | once | - | TRBV5-4 | TGTGCCAGCAGCTTGGCCCCACGACTCGACACTGAAGCTTTCTTT | CASSLAPRLDTEAFF
TRBJ2-5 | - | TRBD2 | TRBV18 | TGTGCCAGCTCACTACTAGCGGGGCCACAAGAGACCCAGTACTTC | CASSLLAGPQETQYF
TRBJ2-1 | - | TRBD2 | TRBV4-1 | TGCGCCAGCAGCCAAGATGTGCTAGCGGGAGTTGAGCAGTTCTTC | CASSQDVLAGVEQFF
TRBJ2-1 | - | TRBD2 | TRBV7-3 | TGTGCCAGCAGCTTAACCTTGAGGCGGGAGGGGTACAATGAGCAGTTCTTC | CASSLTLRREGYNEQFF